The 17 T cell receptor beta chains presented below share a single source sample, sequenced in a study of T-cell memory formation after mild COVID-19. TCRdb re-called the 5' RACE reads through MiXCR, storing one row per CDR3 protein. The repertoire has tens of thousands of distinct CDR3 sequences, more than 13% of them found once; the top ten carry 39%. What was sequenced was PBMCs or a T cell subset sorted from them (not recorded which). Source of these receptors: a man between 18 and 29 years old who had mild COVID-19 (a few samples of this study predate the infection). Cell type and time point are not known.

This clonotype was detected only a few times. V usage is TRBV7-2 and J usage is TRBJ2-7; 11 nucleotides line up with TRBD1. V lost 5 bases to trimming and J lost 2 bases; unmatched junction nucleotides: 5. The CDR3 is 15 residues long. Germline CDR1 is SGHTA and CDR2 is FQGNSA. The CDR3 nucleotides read TGTGCCAGCAGCCCCGGGACAGGGGGAACCTACGAGCAGTACGTC. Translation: CASSPGTGGTYEQYV.

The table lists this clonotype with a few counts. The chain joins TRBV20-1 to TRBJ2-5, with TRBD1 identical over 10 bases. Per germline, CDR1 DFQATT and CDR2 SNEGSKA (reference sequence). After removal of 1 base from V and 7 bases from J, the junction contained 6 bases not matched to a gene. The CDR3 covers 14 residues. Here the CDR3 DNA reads TGCAGTGCTAGAGCGCCGGGACAGGGGATGACCCAGTACTTC. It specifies CSARAPGQGMTQYF.

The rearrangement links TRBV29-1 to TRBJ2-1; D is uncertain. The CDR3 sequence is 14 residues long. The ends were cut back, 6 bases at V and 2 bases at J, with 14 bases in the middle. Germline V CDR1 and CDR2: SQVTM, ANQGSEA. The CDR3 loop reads CSVRDIGPYNEQFF. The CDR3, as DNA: TGCAGCGTCCGCGACATAGGGCCCTACAATGAGCAGTTCTTC.

The CDR3 is CASSLEELLNTEAFF. The CDR3, as DNA: TGTGCCAGCAGCTTAGAGGAGCTTCTGAACACTGAAGCTTTCTTT. V and J are TRBV13 and TRBJ1-1; D is unresolved. From germline, CDR1 is PRHDT and CDR2 FYEKMQ (reference sequence). Trimming took off 1 base at V and 0 bases at J, with 9 bases between the two ends. The CDR3 extends over 15 amino acids.

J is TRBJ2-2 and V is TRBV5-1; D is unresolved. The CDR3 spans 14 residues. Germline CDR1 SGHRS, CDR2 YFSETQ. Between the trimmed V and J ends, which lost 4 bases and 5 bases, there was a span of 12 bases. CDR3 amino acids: CASSPYRLTGELFF. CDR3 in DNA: TGCGCCAGCAGCCCGTACCGACTGACCGGGGAGCTGTTTTTT.

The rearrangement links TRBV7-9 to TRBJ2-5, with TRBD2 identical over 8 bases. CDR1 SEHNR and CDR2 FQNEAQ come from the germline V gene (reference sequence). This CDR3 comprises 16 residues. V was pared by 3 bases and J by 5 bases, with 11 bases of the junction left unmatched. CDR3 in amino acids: CASSFGSAGEWETQYF. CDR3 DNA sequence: TGTGCCAGCAGCTTCGGTTCAGCGGGGGAGTGGGAGACCCAGTACTTC.

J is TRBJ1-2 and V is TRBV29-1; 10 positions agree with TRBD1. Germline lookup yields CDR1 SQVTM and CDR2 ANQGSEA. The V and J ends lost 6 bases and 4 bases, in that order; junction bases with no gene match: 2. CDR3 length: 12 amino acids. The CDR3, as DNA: TGCAGCGTGGACAGGGGGATCTATGGCTACACCTTC. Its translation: CSVDRGIYGYTF.

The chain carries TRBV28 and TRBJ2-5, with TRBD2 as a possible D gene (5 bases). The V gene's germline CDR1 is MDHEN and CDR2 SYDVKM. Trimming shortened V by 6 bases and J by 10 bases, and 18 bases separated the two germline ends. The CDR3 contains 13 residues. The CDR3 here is CASSLDGLSLQYF. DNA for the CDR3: TGTGCCAGCAGCCTTGACGGACTCTCCCTCCAGTACTTC.

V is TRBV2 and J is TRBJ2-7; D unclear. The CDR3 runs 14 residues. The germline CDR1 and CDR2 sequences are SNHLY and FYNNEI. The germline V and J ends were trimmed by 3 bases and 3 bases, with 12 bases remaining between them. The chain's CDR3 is CASSDGRVIYEQYF. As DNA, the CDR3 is TGTGCCAGCAGTGACGGCAGAGTTATCTACGAGCAGTACTTC.

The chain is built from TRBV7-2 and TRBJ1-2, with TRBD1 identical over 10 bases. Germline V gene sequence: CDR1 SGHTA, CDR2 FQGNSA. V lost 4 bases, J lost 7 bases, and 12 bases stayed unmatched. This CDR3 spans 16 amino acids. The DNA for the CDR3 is TGTGCCAGCAGCTCACCCGGGACGACAGGGGGCGTTGGCTACACCTTC. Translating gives CASSSPGTTGGVGYTF.

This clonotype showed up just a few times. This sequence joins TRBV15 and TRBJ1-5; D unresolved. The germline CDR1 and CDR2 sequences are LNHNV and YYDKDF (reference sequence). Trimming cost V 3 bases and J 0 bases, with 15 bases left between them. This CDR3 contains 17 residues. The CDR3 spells CATSRTHDAYSNQPQHF. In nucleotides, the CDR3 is TGTGCCACCAGCAGGACACACGACGCCTATAGCAATCAGCCCCAGCATTTT. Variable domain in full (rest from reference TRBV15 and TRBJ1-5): DAMVIQNPRYQVTQFGKPVTLSCSQTLNHNVMYWYQQKSSQAPKLLFHYYDKDFNNEADTPDNFQSRRPNTSFCFLDIRSPGLGDTAMYLCATSRTHDAYSNQPQHFGDGTRLSIL.

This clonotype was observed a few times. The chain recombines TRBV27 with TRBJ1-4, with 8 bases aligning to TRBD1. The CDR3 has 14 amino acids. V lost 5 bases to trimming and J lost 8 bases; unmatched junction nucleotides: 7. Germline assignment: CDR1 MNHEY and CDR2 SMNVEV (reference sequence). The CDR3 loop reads CASSLQRQGEKLFF. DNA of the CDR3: TGTGCCAGCAGTCTCCAGAGACAGGGGGAAAAACTGTTTTTT.

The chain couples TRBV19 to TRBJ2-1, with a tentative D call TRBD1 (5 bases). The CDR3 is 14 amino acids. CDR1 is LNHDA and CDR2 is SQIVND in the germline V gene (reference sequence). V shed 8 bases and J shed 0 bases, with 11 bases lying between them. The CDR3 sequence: CASSQGSSYNEQFF. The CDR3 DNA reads TGTGCCAGTTCGCAGGGAAGCTCCTACAATGAGCAGTTCTTC.

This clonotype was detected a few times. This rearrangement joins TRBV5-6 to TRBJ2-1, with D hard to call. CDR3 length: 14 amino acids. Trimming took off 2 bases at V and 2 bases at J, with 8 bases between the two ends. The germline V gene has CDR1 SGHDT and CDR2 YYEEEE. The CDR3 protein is CASSFGDTYNEQFF. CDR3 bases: TGTGCCAGCAGCTTTGGAGACACCTACAATGAGCAGTTCTTC.

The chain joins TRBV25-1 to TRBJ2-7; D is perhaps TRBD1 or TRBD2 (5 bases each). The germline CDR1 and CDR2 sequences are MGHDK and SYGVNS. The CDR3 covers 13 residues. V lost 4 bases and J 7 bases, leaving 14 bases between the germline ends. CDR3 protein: CASSVTGAGEQYF. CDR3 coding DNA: TGTGCCAGCAGTGTCACCGGGGCCGGGGAGCAGTACTTC.

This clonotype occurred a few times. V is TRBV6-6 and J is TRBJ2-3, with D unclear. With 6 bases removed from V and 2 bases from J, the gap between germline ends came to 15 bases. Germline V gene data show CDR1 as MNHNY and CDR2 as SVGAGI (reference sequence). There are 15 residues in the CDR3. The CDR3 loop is CASRWAPGDTDTQYF. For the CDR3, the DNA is TGTGCCAGCAGATGGGCGCCAGGAGACACAGATACGCAGTATTTT.

The CDR3 loop reads CASSQEDRGSGEQFF. The CDR3 DNA follows: TGCGCCAGCAGCCAAGAGGACAGGGGTTCAGGTGAGCAGTTCTTC. The rearrangement joins TRBV4-1 to TRBJ2-1, with 9 bases matching TRBD1. Trimming at V came to 0 bases and at J to 9 bases, leaving 6 bases not matched to a gene. The length of the CDR3 is 15 residues. Germline loops: CDR1 MGHRA, CDR2 YSYEKL.